The following is a T cell receptor (beta chain) sequence with its context. Its cognate antigen has yet to be identified. An end of the junction does not agree with germline; a read error may underlie this. Other DNA sequences of this sample code for an identical CDR3. This sample is drawn from a study of cytomegalovirus exposure and HLA in healthy donors (dated by TCRdb to about 2017). For context, the study as a whole: An earlier analysis of 587 of the donors reported approximately 270 Gb of sequence data and about 100 million unique TCR beta sequences from 190 million or so T cells. Donor age, sex, ethnicity and CMV serostatus were collected together with the repertoire data. A later analysis re-examined previously published TCR beta repertoires from 600 to 700 donors and added high-resolution HLA genotyping to investigate patterns of TCR occurrence. Across about 370 genotyped donors of the cohort, an average of about 220,000 unique TCR beta nucleotide sequences per donor were sequenced, and 15% to 20% of those sequences were non-productive. The study combined high-throughput TCR immunosequencing, statistical association of individual TCRs with disease status, and machine learning to predict cytomegalovirus infection status. Rather than using new phenotypic data, the later analysis identified candidate immune exposures from TCR beta sequences and from how often those sequences occurred across donors. The study used immunosequencing to profile the T cell repertoires of approximately 650 subjects and linked those repertoires to cytomegalovirus serostatus. Every repertoire in the discovery cohort had been generated on one and the same sequencing platform. An early release covering over 500 HLA-typed donors comprised approximately 300 gigabases of sequencing data and around 85 million unique TCR sequences. Of the roughly 400 genotyped donors, 81% were placed in the genetic ancestry cluster associated with self-reported Caucasian donors. In a later genetic analysis, genome-wide SNP genotypes for 398 of the 666 donors were used, and that subset was treated as a discovery cohort. Because of strong linkage in the cohort, four to six DR-DQ haplotypes were treated as single units for association and clustering. An earlier analysis of about 620 of the donors applied high-throughput TCR beta sequencing to assess whether each TCR beta V gene segment acted as functional or pseudogenic. The number of typed donors differed by locus: roughly 629-640 for A, B, C, DRB1 and DQB1; roughly 510 for DQA1; some 610 for DPA1; and roughly 470 for DPB1. Both class I and class II loci were covered by HLA typing, at four-digit resolution. Along with the roughly 670-subject first cohort, a separate validation cohort of more than 90 different subjects was used. The aim of the study was to test whether cataloging public T cell receptors could identify signatures of past pathogen exposure. What the work shows at the level of the full study, not this receptor alone: Presence/absence analyses assumed roughly uniform sequencing depth across donors, an assumption that may not hold. Compared with equally common non-associated chains, HLA-associated TCR beta chains in a later analysis were more clonally expanded and had lower generation probabilities. In the study, 150 to 200 TCR beta chains were listed as associated with cytomegalovirus. Assigning TCR associations to individual alleles was difficult when HLA alleles, especially DR and DQ, strongly co-occurred. The authors suggested that the approach could potentially be extended to other disease states and immunological phenotypes. According to a later analysis, parvovirus B19, influenza, CMV and Epstein-Barr virus appeared linked to several top co-occurrence clusters. In vitro tests confirmed that a few of the cytomegalovirus-associated TCR beta chains recognize cytomegalovirus antigens. The earlier analysis of nearly 600 of the donors excluded fewer than 20 rarely observed V segments, including chromosome 9 orphons, because counts were too low. Most TCR sequences were observed very rarely across donors, whereas some public TCRs were present in many individuals. In a later analysis, TCR association rates were found to vary across HLA loci, with the most associated TCRs seen for DRB1 alleles and the fewest for HLA-C alleles. Broadly in line with IMGT annotations, most TCR beta V segments showed up in productive rearrangements about 90% or about 30% of the time in an earlier analysis of some 590 of the donors. A later analysis found that most CMV-associated TCR beta chains appeared HLA-restricted, with HLA associations seemingly driven largely by CMV exposure. Immune exposure information for the cohort was limited to CMV serostatus. A further reported finding was that TCR beta sequences accurately predicted the HLA-A and HLA-B alleles for most subjects in the first cohort. In a later analysis, 16,951 TCR beta sequences were associated with specific HLA alleles at a false discovery rate of 0.05. Cytomegalovirus status was reported to be diagnosed by the classifier with high specificity and sensitivity in both the original and validation cohorts. A later genetic analysis associated a missense DCLRE1C variant with V-gene and J-gene trimming of TCR beta chains, and an independent cohort replicated the association. A later genetic analysis reported fewer N-insertions in productive TCRs among donors in an Asian-associated ancestry cluster than the roughly 690-donor mean. Because HLA typing was missing for some donors at each locus, association tests included only the typed subset. The sequencing pipeline was judged likely to have produced a cluster of highly shared sequence variants as a technical artifact. The cohort was sequenced for TCR beta chains only, and without alpha or paired-chain data the features that could be detected were limited. Linkage disequilibrium might explain the correlated functional status among segregating V segments, but an unknown experimental factor could not be excluded.

Libraries were made using the immunoSEQ multiplex PCR assay. For the multiplex PCR, a mixture combining 60 forward primers for TCR Vbeta segments and 13 reverse primers for TCR Jbeta segments was used. The CDR3 region of rearranged TCR beta genes was amplified from genomic DNA with a multiplex PCR assay. Amplified TCR beta libraries were sequenced as 87-base-pair reads on the Illumina HiSeq System. In the source study's methods: In a later analysis, some 80 million unique TCR beta chains were counted across the roughly 670 repertoires, and approximately 9.9 million of these chains were shared by at least two donors. Raw reads were error-corrected and collapsed into unique sequences by a nearest-neighbor algorithm in which closely related sequences were merged to remove PCR and sequencing errors. Alignment of CDR3 sequences to IMGT reference sequences was used to assign V, D and J gene segments. For a sequence to be retained, at least a six-nucleotide match to both a V gene segment and a J gene segment was required. A rearrangement was called productive if the CDR3 had no stop codons and remained in frame with V and J, and every other rearrangement was called non-productive. Following IMGT convention, CDR3 was defined as the stretch from the second conserved V-encoded cysteine to the conserved J-encoded phenylalanine. The earlier analysis of some 600 of the donors excluded sequences that lacked an unambiguous match to a single V gene segment. In an earlier analysis of roughly 500 of the donors, V segments were called functional above 56.7% productive rearrangements and were called segregating when the between-donor standard deviation exceeded 5%. To diagnose cytomegalovirus status from the catalog of TCR beta chain sequences, a statistical classification framework was built. A later analysis assigned V and J genes by comparing TCR nucleotide sequences with IMGT/GENE-DB human TR gene sequences. The TCRdist pipeline was used in a later analysis to assign CDR3 sequences and most-parsimonious VDJ recombination scenarios. In a later analysis, each TCR beta chain was defined by its CDR3 amino acid sequence together with its V-gene family, and reads without a unique V-gene family were excluded. As a way to deal with suspected cross-contamination and a sequencing artifact, a later analysis dropped approximately 570 nucleotide sequences that were highly shared and had low generation probability. In a later analysis, a clonal expansion index was calculated for each public chain from normalized within-repertoire ranks of inferred template counts. In a later analysis, generation probabilities were computed using a VDJ recombination model fitted to out-of-frame rearrangements, and the results were checked against IGoR. Hypergeometric tests were used in a later analysis to score TCR-TCR, TCR-HLA and TCR-CMV co-occurrence, with a repertoire-size bias correction applied to the TCR pairs. False discovery rates were estimated in a later analysis by permuting HLA or CMV assignments 20 times. In a later analysis, co-occurring TCRs were grouped using DBSCAN, with TCRdist sequence similarity added in when clustering inside HLA-allele-positive subsets. Repertoires with fewer than 30,000 or more than 120,000 public chains were left out of co-occurrence clustering, as were five repertoires with anomalous nucleotide sharing. TCRdb re-hosts the immuneACCESS table, in-frame sequences only. Its copies lack some clones; in the studies checked, an unresolved V gene accounts for under half of them, and the cause for the rest is not known. Clonal size and the V and J genes are those of that table, whereas D and trimming came from the DNA. The sample data list 120,000 to 150,000 clones, and 60% to 80% of these were observed just once. The top ten clonotypes cover around 7.1% of the sample.

The cohort was made up of 500 to 800 healthy bone marrow donors. Cohort members were all nominally healthy when sampled, although unrecorded immune exposures were likely present. The donor was CMV seropositive and belonged to the group of around 300 seropositive cohort members. A peripheral blood sample was collected from each donor, and TCR beta sequencing was performed on peripheral blood mononuclear cells. Genomic DNA extraction from the blood cell samples was performed with the Qiagen DNeasy Blood Extraction Kit. The sequencing input was PBMCs. The sequence derives from a woman aged 40 to 49 in good health and CMV-seropositive.

The CDR3: CASSGQDTGELFF. At the DNA level, the sequence is TGTGCCAGCAGTGGACAGGACACCGGGGAACTGTTTTTT. The chain employs TRBV6-1 and TRBJ2-2, and perhaps TRBD1 as D gene, on 6 matching bases. The germline V gene encodes CDR1 MNHNS and CDR2 SASEGT. The CDR3 covers 13 residues, taking in both the cysteine and the phenylalanine. Only the CDR3 DNA is retained, 39 bases long and in frame from the first base.